This TCR beta chain was retrieved from a study of early T cells in non-severe SARS-CoV-2 infection. Molecules of cDNA were individually given unique molecular identifiers that were attached to them. One entry per CDR3 protein, called by TCRdb with MiXCR from the 5' RACE reads. The table includes some 82,000 distinct CDR3 sequences, around an eighth detected once. In its sample, this clonotype was seen many times. This CDR3 has 13 residues. Trimming at V came to 5 bases and at J to 7 bases, leaving 4 bases not matched to a gene. Sequencing input: whole blood. This rearrangement joins TRBV12-3 or TRBV12-4 to TRBJ2-1; 8 bases are a match to TRBD1. This receptor was obtained from an adult who was a healthcare worker with PCR-confirmed SARS-CoV-2 infection or an uninfected control (not recorded which). CDR3 sequence: CASSLRTGNEQFF. The CDR3 DNA reads TGTGCCAGCAGTCTTCGGACAGGGAATGAGCAGTTCTTC.